The clone carrying this T cell receptor beta chain was recorded once. Antigen: not known. The sample belongs to a study of vaccination and CD4 T cells after COVID-19. As for the study in general: Stimuli were overlapping spike peptide pools of SARS-CoV-2 and three common cold coronaviruses (HCoV-NL63, HCoV-OC43, HCoV-229E). Study results and caveats: The authors studied relatively few convalescent patients and analyzed no early post-infection timepoints.

As to treatment: roughly nine-day PBMC culture with coronavirus spike peptide pools or control peptides (ViraFEST assay). Expansion of antigen-specific T cells with peptide pools by ViraFEST preceded sequencing of TCRs. The Oncomine TCR Beta short-read assay generated sequence data from the DNA of cultured CD4+ T cells. TCRdb itself ran the PCR reads through MiXCR, one entry per CDR3 protein. Counted here are more than 15,000 distinct CDR3 sequences, under 25% occurring once; the ten biggest clones make up roughly 8%. This clonotype was sampled from a human donor with COVID-19. Sequencing used cultured CD4+ T cells from blood.

DNA for the CDR3: TGTGCCAGCAGTTACGGGAAATCACCCCTCCACTTT. Its translation is CASSYGKSPLHF. V usage is TRBV6-5 and J usage is TRBJ1-6; D not resolved. Per germline, CDR1 MNHEY and CDR2 SVGAGI. Trimming left V 2 bases short and J 10 bases short, with 6 bases between. The CDR3 is made up of 12 amino acids.